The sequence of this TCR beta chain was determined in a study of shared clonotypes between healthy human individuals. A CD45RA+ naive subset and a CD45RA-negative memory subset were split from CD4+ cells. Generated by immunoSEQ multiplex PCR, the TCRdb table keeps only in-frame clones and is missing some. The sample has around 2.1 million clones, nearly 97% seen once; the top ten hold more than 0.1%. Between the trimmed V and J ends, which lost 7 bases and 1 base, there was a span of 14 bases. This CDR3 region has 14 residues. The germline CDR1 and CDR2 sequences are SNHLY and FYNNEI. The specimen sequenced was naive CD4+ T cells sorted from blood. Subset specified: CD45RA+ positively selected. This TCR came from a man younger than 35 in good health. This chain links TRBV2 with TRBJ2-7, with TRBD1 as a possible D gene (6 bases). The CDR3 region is CASNLAGVSYEQYF. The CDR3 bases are TGTGCCAGCAATTTAGCAGGGGTGTCCTACGAGCAGTACTTC. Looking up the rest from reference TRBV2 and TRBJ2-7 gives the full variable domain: EPEVTQTPSHQVTQMGQEVILRCVPISNHLYFYWYRQILGQKVEFLVSFYNNEISEKSEIFDDQFSVERPDGSNFTLKIRSTKLEDSAMYFCASNLAGVSYEQYFGPGTRLTVT.